This T cell receptor beta chain was profiled in a study of shared clonotypes between healthy human individuals. In germline, CDR1 is KGHSH, CDR2 LQKENI. V lost 2 bases, J lost 8 bases, and 15 bases lay in between. The CDR3 extends over 15 amino acids. There were no recent acute infections or vaccinations among the donors, who were healthy HIV-negative adults. Unsorted PBMC DNA was sequenced on ten immunoSEQ deep assay plates. Only in-frame clones appear in the TCRdb table, and some are missing; sequencing was by immunoSEQ multiplex PCR. The sample has 450,000 to 600,000 clones, around 74% seen once. The sequencing input was PBMCs. This TCR came from a woman aged 40 to 50 in good health. Some clones in this sample may be carry-over from other donors' samples. The chain has TRBV18 and TRBJ1-4; D ambiguous. In DNA form, the CDR3 reads TGTGCCAGCTCACCAGGGAGGGTATGTAGGGAAAAACTGTTTTTT. Amino acids: CASSPGRVCREKLFF.